These 8 T cell receptor beta chains were all obtained from the same sample, sequenced in a study of beta chain features in type 1 diabetes. The authors reverse transcribed all of the isolated RNA, so sequencing captured expressed TCRB transcripts. Profiling relied on immunoSEQ multiplex PCR, and the TCRdb table lists in-frame clones only, not all of them. The profile shows 600,000 to 650,000 clones, roughly a sixth of them singletons. Sequencing used naive CD4+ T cells from blood. The receptor source for this set is a man aged 18-30 years in good health.

Here the CDR3 DNA reads TGCGCCAGCAGCCAAGCCTTCGACAGGGTGGATACGCAGTATTTT. Translating it yields CASSQAFDRVDTQYF. V is TRBV4-1 and J is TRBJ2-3; 7 positions match TRBD1. V dropped 1 base and J dropped 6; count of bases not matched to a gene: 7. The V gene's germline CDR1 is MGHRA and CDR2 YSYEKL. The CDR3 spans 15 residues.

The chain recombines TRBV5-4 with TRBJ2-3; 7 bases are a match to TRBD2. V lost 4 bases to trimming and J lost 2 bases; unmatched junction nucleotides: 7. CDR1 is SGHNT and CDR2 is YYREEE in the germline V gene (reference sequence). This CDR3 region has 15 residues. CDR3 loop: CASSTGGGTTDTQYF. The CDR3 DNA reads TGTGCCAGCAGCACGGGGGGAGGGACCACAGATACGCAGTATTTT.

This chain connects TRBV19 to TRBJ2-7, with a possible D match to TRBD1 (6 bases). There are 14 residues in the CDR3. Germline V gene lookup returns CDR1 LNHDA and CDR2 SQIVND (reference sequence). V lost 1 base, J lost 0 bases, and 7 bases lay in between. The CDR3, as DNA: TGTGCCAGTAGTATAGGGACAGTCTCCTACGAGCAGTACTTC. Protein: CASSIGTVSYEQYF.

This clone was counted between two and nine times. A junction boundary mismatches the germline segment, possibly from a read error. This chain joins TRBV6-1 and TRBJ2-5; 11 bases line up with TRBD2. The CDR3 length is 17 residues. In germline, CDR1 is MNHNS, CDR2 SASEGT. The CDR3 reads CASSGDLSGRAVFRPNF. CDR3 DNA: TGTGCCAGCAGTGGGGATCTTAGCGGGAGGGCGGTTTTTCGTCCCAACTTC.

A few counts support this clone. The J gene is TRBJ2-1, the V gene TRBV5-1, with TRBD2 matching 8 bases. V was clipped by 0 bases and J by 8 bases; unmatched bases: 10. Per the germline V gene, CDR1 is SGHRS and CDR2 is YFSETQ. The CDR3 covers 16 residues. The CDR3 here is CASSLGSAGGSHEQFF. CDR3 sequence (DNA): TGCGCCAGCAGCTTGGGTTCGGCGGGGGGCTCCCATGAGCAGTTCTTC.

This chain joins TRBV29-1 and TRBJ2-3, with D possibly being TRBD2 (5 bases). CDR1 SQVTM and CDR2 ANQGSEA come from the germline V gene. V was cut by 3 bases and J by 1 base, with 17 bases left in between. The CDR3 consists of 16 residues. Here the CDR3 reads CSVEGKLGRRTDTQYF. CDR3 DNA: TGCAGCGTTGAGGGCAAACTAGGAAGGCGCACAGATACGCAGTATTTT.

This clone came up a few times. The chain has TRBV5-1 and TRBJ2-7, with a tentative D call TRBD1 (5 bases). Germline CDR1 and CDR2: SGHRS and YFSETQ. Trimming shortened V by 5 bases and J by 3 bases, and 12 bases separated the two germline ends. The CDR3 has 13 residues. CDR3 amino acids: CASRYLGHYEQYF. CDR3 sequence (DNA): TGCGCCAGCAGATATCTGGGGCACTACGAGCAGTACTTC.

The chain uses TRBV10-3 and TRBJ1-3; D gene unclear. The V gene's germline CDR1 is ENHRY and CDR2 SYGVKD. CDR3 length: 15 residues. V dropped 1 base and J dropped 4 bases, with 11 bases sitting between them. Here the CDR3 reads CAISEFVAEGNTIYF. CDR3 nucleotide sequence: TGTGCCATCAGTGAGTTTGTGGCTGAAGGAAACACCATATATTTT.